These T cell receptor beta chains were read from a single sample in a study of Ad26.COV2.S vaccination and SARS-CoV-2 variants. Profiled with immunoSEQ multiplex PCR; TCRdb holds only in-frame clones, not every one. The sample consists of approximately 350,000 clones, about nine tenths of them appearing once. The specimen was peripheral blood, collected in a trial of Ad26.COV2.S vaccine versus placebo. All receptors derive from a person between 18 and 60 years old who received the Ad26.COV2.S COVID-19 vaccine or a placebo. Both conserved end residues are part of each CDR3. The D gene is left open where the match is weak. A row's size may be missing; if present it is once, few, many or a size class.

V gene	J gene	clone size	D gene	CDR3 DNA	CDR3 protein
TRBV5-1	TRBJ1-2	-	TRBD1	TGCGCCAGCAGCTTGTTGACAGGGGACTATGGCTACACCTTC	CASSLLTGDYGYTF
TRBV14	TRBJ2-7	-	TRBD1	TGTGCCAGCAGCCAGGCGACAGGGGACCTAGGGCAGCAGTACTTC	CASSQATGDLGQQYF
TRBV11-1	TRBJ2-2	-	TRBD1	TGTGCCAGCAGCTTGGACAGGGGTCCCGGGGAGCTGTTTTTT	CASSLDRGPGELFF
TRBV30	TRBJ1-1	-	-	TGTGCCTGGATCCCCATCTCAAGGATGAACACTGAAGCTTTCTTT	CAWIPISRMNTEAFF
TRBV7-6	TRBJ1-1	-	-	TGTGCCAGCAGCCCCCCGGACGAGAATACTGAAGCTTTCTTT	CASSPPDENTEAFF
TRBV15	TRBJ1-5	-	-	TGTGCCACCAGCAGACCGGGTGGTCAGCCCCAGCATTTT	CATSRPGGQPQHF
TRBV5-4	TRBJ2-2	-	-	TGTGCCAGCAGCTCGGGCGGGGCCAACACCGGGGAGCTGTTTTTT	CASSSGGANTGELFF
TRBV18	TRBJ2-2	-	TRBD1	TGTGCCAGCTCACCACCGTTTACAGGGGATACCGGGGAGCTGTTTTTT	CASSPPFTGDTGELFF
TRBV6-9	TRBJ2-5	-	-	TGTGCCCCCAACCGGGCCCAATATACCGGGACGGGTTGGTACTTC	CAPNRAQYTGTGWYF
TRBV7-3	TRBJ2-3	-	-	TGTGCCAGCAGCTTATTCGTTAGACCTAGCGAGGCACCAGATACGCAGTATTTT	CASSLFVRPSEAPDTQYF
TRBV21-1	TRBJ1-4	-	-	TGTGCCAGCAGCCCGCGGGGGGGAACAACTAATGAAAAACTGTTTTTT	CASSPRGGTTNEKLFF
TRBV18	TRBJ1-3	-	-	TGTGCCAGCTCACCGTTGGCGACTGGAAACACCATATATTTT	CASSPLATGNTIYF
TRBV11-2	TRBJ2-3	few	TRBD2	TGTGCCAGCAGCTTATTGAGCGGGGCCCCCGGAGATACGCAGTATTTT	CASSLLSGAPGDTQYF
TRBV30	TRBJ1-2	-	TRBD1	TGTGCCTGGAGAGTCCAGGGGGCTCGTGGCTACACCTTC	CAWRVQGARGYTF
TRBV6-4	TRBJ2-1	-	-	TGTGCCAGCAGTCGCGAACAGGGATACAATGAGCAGTTCTTC	CASSREQGYNEQFF
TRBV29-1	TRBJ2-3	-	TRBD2	TGCAGCGCCGGGACTAGCGGGGGGCTGGATACGCAGTATTTT	CSAGTSGGLDTQYF
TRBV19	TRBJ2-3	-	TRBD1	TGTGCCAGTAGTATTGGGACAGGCTCTAATACGCAGTATTTT	CASSIGTGSNTQYF
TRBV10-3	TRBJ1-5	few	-	TGTGCCATCAGTGACAGAATGGATCAGCCCCAGCATTTT	CAISDRMDQPQHF
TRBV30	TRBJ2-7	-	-	TGTGCCTGGAAATCGACGGCCTCCTACGAGCAGTACTTC	CAWKSTASYEQYF
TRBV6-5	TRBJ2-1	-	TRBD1	TGTGCCAGCACCGGACAGGTTTCCTACAATGAGCAGTTCTTC	CASTGQVSYNEQFF
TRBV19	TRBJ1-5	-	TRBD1	TGTGCCAGTACTAGACAGGGAAGAAATCAGCCCCAGCATTTT	CASTRQGRNQPQHF
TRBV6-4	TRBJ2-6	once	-	TGTGCCAGCAGTGCGCAGGGAGCTGGGGCCAACGTCCTGACTTTC	CASSAQGAGANVLTF
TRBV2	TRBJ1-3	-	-	TGTGCCAGCAGTGGAGGGAGAACTGGAAACACCATATATTTT	CASSGGRTGNTIYF
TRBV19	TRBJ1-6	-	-	TGTGCCAGCGGGAAGGGGCCCTTATCTAATTCACCCCTCCACTTT	CASGKGPLSNSPLHF
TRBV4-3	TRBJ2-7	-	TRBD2	TGCGCCAGCAGCCAAGATGGGAGGGTGGCGGGTGAGCAGTACTTC	CASSQDGRVAGEQYF
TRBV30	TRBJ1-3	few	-	TGTGCCTGGAGAATCGGGAACACCATATATTTT	CAWRIGNTIYF
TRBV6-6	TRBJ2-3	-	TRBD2	TGTGCCAGCAGTCGGACTAGCGGGGTCCCCATGGGAACAGATACGCAGTATTTT	CASSRTSGVPMGTDTQYF
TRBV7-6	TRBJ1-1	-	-	TGTGCCAGCAGCAGAGAGGTAGACACTGAAGCTTTCTTT	CASSREVDTEAFF
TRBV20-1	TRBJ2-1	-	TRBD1	TGCAGTGCCAACAGGGGTTATGAGCAGTTCTTC	CSANRGYEQFF
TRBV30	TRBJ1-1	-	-	TGTGCCTGGGACAGCATGAACACTGAAGCTTTCTTT	CAWDSMNTEAFF
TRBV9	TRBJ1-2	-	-	TGTGCCAGCAGCTCCGGGACTTCCAGAAGGGCAATATATGGCTACACCTTC	CASSSGTSRRAIYGYTF
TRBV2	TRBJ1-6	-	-	TGTGCCAGCAGTGATTTTGAAAATTCACCCCTCCACTTT	CASSDFENSPLHF
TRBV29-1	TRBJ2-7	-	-	TGCAGCGTTGAAGATCGGAAGAGCTCCTACGAGCAGTACTTC	CSVEDRKSSYEQYF
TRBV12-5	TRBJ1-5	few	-	TGTGCTAGTGGGACCTTCTCAAGTCAGCCCCAGCATTTT	CASGTFSSQPQHF
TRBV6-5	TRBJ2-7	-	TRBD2	TGTGCCAGCAACCGACTAGCTGCCGAGCAGTACTTC	CASNRLAAEQYF
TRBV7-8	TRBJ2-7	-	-	TGTGCCAGCAGCTTACGAACGGGGGCTGGCTACGAGCAGTACTTC	CASSLRTGAGYEQYF
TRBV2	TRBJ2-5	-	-	TGTGCCAGCAGCCCCGTGGGGGATGAGACCCAGTACTTC	CASSPVGDETQYF